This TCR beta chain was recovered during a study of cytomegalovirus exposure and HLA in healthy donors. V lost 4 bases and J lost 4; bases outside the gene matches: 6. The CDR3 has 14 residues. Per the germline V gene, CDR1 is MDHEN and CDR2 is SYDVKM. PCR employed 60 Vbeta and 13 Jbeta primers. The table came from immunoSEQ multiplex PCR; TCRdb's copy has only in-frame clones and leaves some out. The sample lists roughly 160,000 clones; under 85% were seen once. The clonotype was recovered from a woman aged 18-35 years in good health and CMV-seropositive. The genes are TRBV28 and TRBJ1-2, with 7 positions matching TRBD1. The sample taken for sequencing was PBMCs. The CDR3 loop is CASSWGQSTYGYTF. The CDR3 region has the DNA TGTGCCAGCAGTTGGGGACAGTCAACCTATGGCTACACCTTC.